A selection of T cell receptor beta chains follows, all from one sample in a study of CD8 T cells in Susac syndrome. One entry per CDR3 protein results from TCRdb running MiXCR on the immunoSEQ multiplex PCR reads. Of about 300,000 distinct CDR3 sequences in the sample, over 75% were seen once. Material for sequencing was CD8+ T cells from PBMCs. The receptors shown here come from a human donor with multiple sclerosis. Each CDR3 is given with its conserved first and last residue. D genes are given only for firm matches. Size tells how often a clone was seen (once, few, many) or the class of an expanded clone, and some rows leave it out.

abundance	v_gene	j_gene	d_gene	CDR3nt	CDR3aa
-	TRBV6-5	TRBJ2-3	-	TGTGCCAGCAAACTCATACTAGCCGCAGATACGCAGTATTTT	CASKLILAADTQYF
-	TRBV11-1	TRBJ2-7	TRBD1	TGTGCCAGCAGCCCACGGACAGGGGGCAACGAGCAGTACTTC	CASSPRTGGNEQYF
-	TRBV20-1	TRBJ2-3	TRBD2	TGCAGTGCCATAACTAGCGGGAGCACAGATACGCAGTATTTT	CSAITSGSTDTQYF
-	TRBV19	TRBJ2-7	-	TGTGCCAGTAGTATAGTTCGAGGGTTCGAGCAGTACTTC	CASSIVRGFEQYF
-	TRBV27	TRBJ1-2	TRBD1	TGTGCCAGCAGTTTGACAGGGGAAGGCTATGGCTACACCTTC	CASSLTGEGYGYTF
once	TRBV9	TRBJ2-7	TRBD2	TGTGCCAGCAGCCCCGGAGCGGGGGGCGGCTCCTACGAGCAGTACTTC	CASSPGAGGGSYEQYF
-	TRBV2	TRBJ2-2	TRBD1	TGTGCCAGCAGCAGAGAATGGACAGGGGCGAACACCGGGGAGCTGTTTTTT	CASSREWTGANTGELFF
-	TRBV6-2/TRBV6-3	TRBJ1-2	TRBD1	TGTGCCATCACGGACAGGGACGGCTATGGCTACACCTTC	CAITDRDGYGYTF
once	TRBV20-1	TRBJ2-5	TRBD1	TGCAGTGCTAGAGGGGAGACAGGGGGCCTGATACAAGAGACCCAGTACTTC	CSARGETGGLIQETQYF
-	TRBV3-1	TRBJ2-2	-	TGTGCCAGCAAAGGGGAGACGGAGGGGGCGAACACCGGGGAGCTGTTTTTT	CASKGETEGANTGELFF
-	TRBV28	TRBJ2-7	-	TGTGCCAGCAAAGCCGGTTTTTCCTACGAGCAGTACTTC	CASKAGFSYEQYF
-	TRBV25-1	TRBJ1-2	TRBD1	TGTGCCAGCAGCCGGGGACAGGTCTATGGCTACACCTTC	CASSRGQVYGYTF
-	TRBV5-1	TRBJ2-1	-	TGCGCCAGCAGCGTTTACAGTTCCGCGGTGTACAATGAGCAGTTCTTC	CASSVYSSAVYNEQFF
-	TRBV7-9	TRBJ1-1	TRBD1	TGTGCCAGCAGCTTACTACAGGGGGCTGGCACTGAAGCTTTCTTT	CASSLLQGAGTEAFF
-	TRBV19	TRBJ2-7	TRBD1	TGTGCCAGTAGTGGGATCGGGGACAGGGGTTACGACGAGCAGTACTTC	CASSGIGDRGYDEQYF
-	TRBV18	TRBJ2-1	TRBD2	TGTGCCAGCTCACCACCACTAGCGGGCGTATACAATGAGCAGTTCTTC	CASSPPLAGVYNEQFF
-	TRBV27	TRBJ2-3	TRBD2	TGTGCCAGCAGTTCGTCTAGCGGGGTAACAGATACGCAGTATTTT	CASSSSSGVTDTQYF
-	TRBV5-1	TRBJ2-1	TRBD1	TGCGCCAGCAGCTTGCTGGGACAGGGGGCTAATGAGCAGTTCTTC	CASSLLGQGANEQFF
-	TRBV28	TRBJ1-1	-	TGTGCCAGCAGTTCGTCGAACACTGAAGCTTTCTTT	CASSSSNTEAFF
-	TRBV20-1	TRBJ1-5	-	TGCAGTGCCCCGGGGTACCGAAGCAATCAGCCCCAGCATTTT	CSAPGYRSNQPQHF
-	TRBV29-1	TRBJ2-7	TRBD2	TGCAGCGTTGTGGGAGGGGAGGGCGAGCAGTACTTC	CSVVGGEGEQYF
-	TRBV30	TRBJ1-4	-	TGTGCCTGGAGTAGCGGGACCGGTGAATTTTTT	CAWSSGTGEFF
-	TRBV7-9	TRBJ2-7	TRBD1	TGTGCCAGCAGCGAGACAGGGGGAAACGAGCAGTACTTC	CASSETGGNEQYF
-	TRBV6-2/TRBV6-3	TRBJ1-1	-	TGTGCCAGCAGTTACACCGACGGATGGAACACTGAAGCTTTCTTT	CASSYTDGWNTEAFF
-	TRBV9	TRBJ2-5	TRBD2	TGTGCCAGCAGCGTAGGGGGGACTAGCGGAGAGACCCAGTACTTC	CASSVGGTSGETQYF
-	TRBV20-1	TRBJ2-7	-	TGCAGTGCTAGAGCGGGGACGCCGGACTACGAGCAGTACTTC	CSARAGTPDYEQYF
-	TRBV6-5	TRBJ2-5	TRBD1	TGTGCCAGCAGTTACTCGATCTACCGGGACAGACAGGGGGAGACCCAGTACTTC	CASSYSIYRDRQGETQYF
-	TRBV28	TRBJ2-1	-	TGTGCCAGCAGTTTGGGGGCCTGGGGGGGAGCTTACAATGAGCAGTTCTTC	CASSLGAWGGAYNEQFF
-	TRBV6-5	TRBJ2-2	-	TGTGCCAGCAGTTACGGTCAGGGGAGCGGGGAGCTGTTTTTT	CASSYGQGSGELFF
-	TRBV14	TRBJ2-7	TRBD1	TGTGCCAGCAGCCACCCCGAAGGGACAGGGGCTGGCGAGCAGTACTTC	CASSHPEGTGAGEQYF
-	TRBV29-1	TRBJ2-1	TRBD2	TGCAGCGTTGAAGATTGGGAGGTGGGACTAGCCAATGAGCAGTTCTTC	CSVEDWEVGLANEQFF
-	TRBV14	TRBJ1-1	TRBD1	TGTGCCAGCAGCCATCCACGGGACAGGGTCACTGAAGCTTTCTTT	CASSHPRDRVTEAFF
-	TRBV29-1	TRBJ1-1	-	TGCAGCGTTGTCGGACTTCTTTTTGGGGAGAACACTGAAGCTTTCTTT	CSVVGLLFGENTEAFF